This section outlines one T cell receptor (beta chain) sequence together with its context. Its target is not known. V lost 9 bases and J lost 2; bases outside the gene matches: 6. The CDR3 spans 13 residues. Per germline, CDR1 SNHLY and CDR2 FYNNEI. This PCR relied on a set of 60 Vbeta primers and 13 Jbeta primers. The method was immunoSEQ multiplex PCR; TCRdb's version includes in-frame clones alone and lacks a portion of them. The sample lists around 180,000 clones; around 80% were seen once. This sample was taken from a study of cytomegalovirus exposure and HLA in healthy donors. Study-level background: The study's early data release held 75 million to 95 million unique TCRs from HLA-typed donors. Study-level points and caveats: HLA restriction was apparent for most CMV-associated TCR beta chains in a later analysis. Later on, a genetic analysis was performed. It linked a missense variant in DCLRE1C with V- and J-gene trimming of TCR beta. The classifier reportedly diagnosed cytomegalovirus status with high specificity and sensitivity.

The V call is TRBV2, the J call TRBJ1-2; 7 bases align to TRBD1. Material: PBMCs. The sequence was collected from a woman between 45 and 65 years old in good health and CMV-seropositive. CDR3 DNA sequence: TGTGCCAGTATCAGGGGGGAGAACTATGGCTACACCTTC. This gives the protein CASIRGENYGYTF.